This TCR beta chain was recovered during a study of T cell clonality in common variable immunodeficiency. Study-wide findings and caveats: Common variable immunodeficiency TCR beta sequences reportedly had fewer deletions and N-nucleotide insertions.

The data were produced by immunoSEQ multiplex PCR, yet TCRdb's version contains in-frame clones alone and is incomplete. This sample comprises about 26,000 clones, none seen once only. The junction had 1 base not matched to a gene; V was cut back by 2 bases and J by 7 bases. The CDR3 is 12 amino acids. CDR1 is GTSNPN and CDR2 is SVGIG in the germline V gene (reference sequence). In its sample, this clone was seen many times. Its antigen is not identified. Coverage ceases 3 residues before the CDR3 finishes, and the germline J gene fills in the end. The V gene is TRBV30, the J gene TRBJ2-2, with 7 positions matching TRBD2. The source of this sequence is a human donor with common variable immunodeficiency. The sequencing sample was made of peripheral blood mononuclear cells. This chain's CDR3 is CAWSRTSGELFF. Incomplete CDR3 DNA: TGTGCCTGGAGTAGGACTAGCGGGGAG.